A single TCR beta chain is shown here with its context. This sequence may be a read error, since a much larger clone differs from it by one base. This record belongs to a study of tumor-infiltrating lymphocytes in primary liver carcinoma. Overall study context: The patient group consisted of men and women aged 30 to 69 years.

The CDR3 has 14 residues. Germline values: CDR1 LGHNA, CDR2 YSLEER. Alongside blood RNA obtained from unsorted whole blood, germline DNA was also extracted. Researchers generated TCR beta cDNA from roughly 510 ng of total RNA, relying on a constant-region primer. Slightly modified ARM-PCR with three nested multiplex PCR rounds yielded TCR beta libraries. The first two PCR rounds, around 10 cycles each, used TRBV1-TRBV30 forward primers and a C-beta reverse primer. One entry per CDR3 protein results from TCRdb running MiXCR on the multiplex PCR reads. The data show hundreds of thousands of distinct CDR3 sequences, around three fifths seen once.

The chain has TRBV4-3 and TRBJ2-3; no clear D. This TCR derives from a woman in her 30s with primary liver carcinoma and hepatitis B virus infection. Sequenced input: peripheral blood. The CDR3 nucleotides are TGCGCCAGCAGCCATGCCTCACGGCCAGATAGGCAGTATTTT. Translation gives CASSHASRPDRQYF.